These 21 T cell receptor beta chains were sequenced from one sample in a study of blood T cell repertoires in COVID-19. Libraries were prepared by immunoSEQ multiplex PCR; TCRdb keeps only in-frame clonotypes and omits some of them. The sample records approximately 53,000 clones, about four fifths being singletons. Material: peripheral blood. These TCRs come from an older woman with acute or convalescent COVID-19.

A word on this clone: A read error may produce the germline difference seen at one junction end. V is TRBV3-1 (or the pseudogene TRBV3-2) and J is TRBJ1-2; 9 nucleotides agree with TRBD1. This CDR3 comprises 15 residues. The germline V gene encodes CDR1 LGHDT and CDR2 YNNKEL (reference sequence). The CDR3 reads CASTQQGAPRGGYTF. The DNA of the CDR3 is TGTGCCAGCACCCAACAGGGGGCGCCTAGAGGTGGCTACACCTTC.

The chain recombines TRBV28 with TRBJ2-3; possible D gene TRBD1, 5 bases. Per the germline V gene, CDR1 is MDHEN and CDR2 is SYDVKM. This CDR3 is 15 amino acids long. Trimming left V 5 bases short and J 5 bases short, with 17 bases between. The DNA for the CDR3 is TGTGCCAGCAGTATTGGACGAACAGGCGGAGATACGCAGTATTTT. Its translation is CASSIGRTGGDTQYF.

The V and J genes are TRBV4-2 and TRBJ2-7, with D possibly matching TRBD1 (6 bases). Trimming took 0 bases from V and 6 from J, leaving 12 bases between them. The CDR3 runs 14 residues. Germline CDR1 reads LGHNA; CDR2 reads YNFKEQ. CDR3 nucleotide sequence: TGTGCCAGCAGCCAAGAAAAGGGGGTGAGCGAGCAGTACTTC. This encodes CASSQEKGVSEQYF.

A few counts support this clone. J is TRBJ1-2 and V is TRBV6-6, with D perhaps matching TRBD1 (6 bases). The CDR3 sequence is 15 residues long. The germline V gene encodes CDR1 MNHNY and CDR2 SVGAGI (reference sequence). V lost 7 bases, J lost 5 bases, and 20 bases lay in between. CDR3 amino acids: CASNRGGQKDYGYTF. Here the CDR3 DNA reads TGTGCCAGCAATAGAGGGGGACAAAAAGATTATGGCTACACCTTC.

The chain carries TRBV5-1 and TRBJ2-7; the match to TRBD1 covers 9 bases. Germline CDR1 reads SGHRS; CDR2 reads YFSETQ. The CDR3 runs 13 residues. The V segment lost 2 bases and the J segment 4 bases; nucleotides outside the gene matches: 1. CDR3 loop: CASSFDRGYEQYF. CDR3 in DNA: TGCGCCAGCAGCTTTGACAGGGGGTACGAGCAGTACTTC. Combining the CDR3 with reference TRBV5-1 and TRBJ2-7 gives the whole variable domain KAGVTQTPRYLIKTRGQQVTLSCSPISGHRSVSWYQQTPGQGLQFLFEYFSETQRNKGNFPGRFSGRQFSNSRSEMNVSTLELGDSALYLCASSFDRGYEQYFGPGTRLTVT.

The CDR3 region is CASSEVLAGVSRIYEQYF. The CDR3 DNA sequence: TGTGCCAGCAGTGAAGTACTAGCGGGAGTTTCCCGTATATACGAGCAGTACTTC. The chain combines TRBV6-1 with TRBJ2-7; TRBD2 agrees at 11 bases. V shed 1 base, J shed 4 bases, and the junction held 12 bases outside the gene matches. Looked up from germline, CDR1 is MNHNS and CDR2 is SASEGT. This CDR3 is built from 18 residues.

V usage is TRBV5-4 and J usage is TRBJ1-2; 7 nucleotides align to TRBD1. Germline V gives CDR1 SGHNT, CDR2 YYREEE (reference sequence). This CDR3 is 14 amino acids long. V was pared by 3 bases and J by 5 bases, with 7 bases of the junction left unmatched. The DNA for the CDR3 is TGTGCCAGCAGCTGGGGACAGAGCCCGTATGGCTACACCTTC. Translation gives CASSWGQSPYGYTF.

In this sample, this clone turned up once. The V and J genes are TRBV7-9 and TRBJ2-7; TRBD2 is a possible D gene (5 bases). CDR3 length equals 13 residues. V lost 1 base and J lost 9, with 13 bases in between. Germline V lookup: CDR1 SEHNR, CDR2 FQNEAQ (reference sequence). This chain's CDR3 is CASSLGEGSGQYF. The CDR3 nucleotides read TGTGCCAGCAGCTTAGGCGAGGGATCTGGGCAGTACTTC.

The CDR3 coding sequence is TGTGCCACCAGCAGAGATCGGGTACAAACGGGAGGCCGGGAGGATGAGCAGTTCTTC. It encodes CATSRDRVQTGGREDEQFF. This sequence joins TRBV15 and TRBJ2-1, with 7 positions matching TRBD2. The CDR3 length is 19 residues. V gave up 0 bases and J gave up 8 bases; unmatched junction bases: 19. Per germline, CDR1 LNHNV and CDR2 YYDKDF (reference sequence).

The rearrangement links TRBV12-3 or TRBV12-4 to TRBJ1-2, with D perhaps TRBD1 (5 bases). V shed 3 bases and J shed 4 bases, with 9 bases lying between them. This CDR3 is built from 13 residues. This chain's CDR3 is CASSLGRAYGYTF. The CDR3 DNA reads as TGTGCCAGCAGTTTGGGCAGGGCCTATGGCTACACCTTC.

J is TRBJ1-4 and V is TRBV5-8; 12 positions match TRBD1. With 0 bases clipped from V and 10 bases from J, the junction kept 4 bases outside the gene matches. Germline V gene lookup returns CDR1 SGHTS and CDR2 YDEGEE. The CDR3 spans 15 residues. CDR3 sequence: CASSLVGTGGGKLFF. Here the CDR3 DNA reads TGTGCCAGCAGCTTGGTCGGGACAGGGGGCGGAAAACTGTTTTTT.

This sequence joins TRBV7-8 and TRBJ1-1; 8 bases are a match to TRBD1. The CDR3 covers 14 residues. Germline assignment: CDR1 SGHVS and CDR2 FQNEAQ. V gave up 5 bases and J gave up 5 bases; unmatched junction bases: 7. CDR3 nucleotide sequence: TGTGCCAGCAGCCCTAGGACAGGGAGGACTGAAGCTTTCTTT. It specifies CASSPRTGRTEAFF.

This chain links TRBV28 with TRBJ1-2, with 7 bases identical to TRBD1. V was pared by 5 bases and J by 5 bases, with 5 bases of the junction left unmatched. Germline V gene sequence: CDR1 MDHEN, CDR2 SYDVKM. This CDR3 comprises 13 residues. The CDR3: CASSIGTAYGYTF. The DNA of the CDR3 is TGTGCCAGCAGTATAGGGACAGCATATGGCTACACCTTC.

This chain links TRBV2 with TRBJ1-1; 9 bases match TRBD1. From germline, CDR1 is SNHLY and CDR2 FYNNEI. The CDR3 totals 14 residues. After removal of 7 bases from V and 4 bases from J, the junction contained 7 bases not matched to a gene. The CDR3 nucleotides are TGTGCCAGCACTCCACAGGGGGCGGGCACTGAAGCTTTCTTT. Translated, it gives CASTPQGAGTEAFF.

CDR3 sequence: CASSRPGQGLSNQPQHF. In DNA form, the CDR3 reads TGTGCCAGCAGCCGGCCGGGACAGGGGCTTAGCAATCAGCCCCAGCATTTT. V usage is TRBV28 and J usage is TRBJ1-5; 10 positions match TRBD1. Unmatched junction bases numbered 8, after V lost 6 bases and J lost 0 bases. From germline, CDR1 is MDHEN and CDR2 SYDVKM. The CDR3 covers 17 residues.

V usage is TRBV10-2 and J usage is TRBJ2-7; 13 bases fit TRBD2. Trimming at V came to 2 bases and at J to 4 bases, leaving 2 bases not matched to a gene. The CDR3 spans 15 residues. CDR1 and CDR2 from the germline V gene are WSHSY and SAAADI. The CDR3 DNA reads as TGCGCCAGCAGTGAGCGGACTAGCGGGAGTTACGAGCAGTACTTC. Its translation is CASSERTSGSYEQYF.

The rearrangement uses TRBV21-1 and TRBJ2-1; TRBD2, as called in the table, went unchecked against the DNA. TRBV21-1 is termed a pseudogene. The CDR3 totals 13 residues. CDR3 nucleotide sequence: TGTGCCAGACAGATAAGGAGGTACAATGAGCAGTTCTTC. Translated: CARQIRRYNEQFF.

The CDR3, as DNA: TGCGCCAGCAGCTTTGATCCGGGAATTCAGTACTTC. Its protein is CASSFDPGIQYF. This chain links TRBV5-1 with TRBJ2-4, with D tentatively TRBD2 (5 bases). The CDR3 consists of 12 residues. V lost 2 bases and J lost 10, with 10 bases in between. Looked up from germline, CDR1 is SGHRS and CDR2 is YFSETQ.

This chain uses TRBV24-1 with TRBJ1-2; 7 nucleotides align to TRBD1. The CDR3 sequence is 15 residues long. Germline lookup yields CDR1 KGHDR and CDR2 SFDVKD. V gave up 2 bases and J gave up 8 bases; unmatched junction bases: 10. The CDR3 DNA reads TGTGCCACCAGTGATTCCCCTGACAGGGCGGTGGGCTACACCTTC. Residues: CATSDSPDRAVGYTF.

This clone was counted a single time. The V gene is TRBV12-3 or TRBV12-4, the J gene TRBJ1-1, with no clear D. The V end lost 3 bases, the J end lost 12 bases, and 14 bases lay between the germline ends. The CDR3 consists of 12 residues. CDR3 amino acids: CASSFNPGGPFF. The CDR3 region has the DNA TGTGCCAGCAGTTTCAACCCCGGCGGCCCTTTCTTT.

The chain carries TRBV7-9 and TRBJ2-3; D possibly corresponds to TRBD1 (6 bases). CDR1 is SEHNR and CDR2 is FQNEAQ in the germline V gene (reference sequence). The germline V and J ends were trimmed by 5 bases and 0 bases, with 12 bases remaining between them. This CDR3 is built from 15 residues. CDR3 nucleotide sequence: TGTGCCAGCAGCCCTTACAGGGAAAGCACAGATACGCAGTATTTT. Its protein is CASSPYRESTDTQYF.